This TCR beta chain was captured by sequencing in a study of radiotherapy plus CTLA-4 blockade in lung cancer. Overall study results and limits: It was early blood T cell clone dynamics, with interferon-beta, that reportedly best predicted response.

From germline, CDR1 is MNHEY and CDR2 SMNVEV (reference sequence). Trimming cost V 6 bases and J 4 bases; bases outside gene matches: 11. The CDR3 sequence is 16 residues long. Measured with immunoSEQ multiplex PCR; TCRdb has only the in-frame clones, and not every one. The sample includes under 55,000 clones, around four fifths of them seen just once. Comments on this clone: Antigen unknown.

The sample in question was peripheral blood, obtained from a patient treated with radiotherapy plus ipilimumab. The chain joins TRBV27 to TRBJ2-3; 9 bases match TRBD1. This receptor was identified in a human donor with non-small cell lung cancer who had stable disease on radiotherapy plus ipilimumab. In nucleotides, the CDR3 is TGTGCCAGCAGAAAGCACCGGGACAGGGTATCAGATACGCAGTATTTT. Residues: CASRKHRDRVSDTQYF.